These 6 T cell receptor beta chains came from one sample sequenced in a study of tumor-infiltrating lymphocytes in primary liver carcinoma. Blood RNA originated from unsorted whole blood, with germline DNA additionally extracted. Reverse transcription of about 500 ng total RNA with a constant-region primer produced TCR beta cDNA. ARM-PCR was slightly modified, and three nested multiplex PCR rounds with it gave rise to the TCR beta libraries. Use of TRBV1-TRBV30 forward primers with a C-beta reverse primer characterized the first two PCR rounds, which lasted about 11 cycles each. TCRdb called the multiplex PCR reads again in MiXCR, with one record for every CDR3 protein. The sample yields approximately 320,000 distinct CDR3 sequences, 45% to 70% seen once. Sequenced sample: peripheral blood. Source of these receptors: a woman between 25 and 40 years old with primary liver carcinoma and hepatitis B virus infection.

This chain connects TRBV12-3 or TRBV12-4 to TRBJ2-4; TRBD1 agrees at 9 bases. CDR3 length: 15 residues. Unmatched junction bases numbered 7, after V lost 4 bases and J lost 6 bases. CDR3 protein: CASSSQGAMGNIQYF. The CDR3 DNA reads as TGTGCCAGCAGTTCACAGGGGGCGATGGGAAACATTCAGTACTTC.

The J gene is TRBJ2-7, the V gene TRBV6-6; TRBD2 aligns across 8 bases. This CDR3 has 17 amino acids. J was trimmed by 0 bases and V by 6 bases; bases with no gene match: 13. Germline V gene data show CDR1 as MNHNY and CDR2 as SVGAGI (reference sequence). Written as DNA, the CDR3 is TGTGCCAGCAGAAAAGGGACTAGTAGGGACCACTCCTACGAGCAGTACTTC. It codes for CASRKGTSRDHSYEQYF.

The chain employs TRBV6-5 and TRBJ2-7; 8 nucleotides align to TRBD2. CDR1 and CDR2 (germline): MNHEY, SVGAGI. This CDR3 has 14 residues. After removal of 5 bases from V and 1 base from J, the junction contained 4 bases not matched to a gene. CDR3 residues: CASSGGGGSYEQYF. In DNA form, the CDR3 reads TGTGCCAGCAGTGGGGGCGGGGGGTCCTACGAGCAGTACTTC.

The chain has TRBV10-2 and TRBJ2-2; the D gene is possibly TRBD2 (5 bases). The CDR3 sequence is 16 residues long. V dropped 6 bases and J dropped 1 base, with 15 bases sitting between them. Germline V lookup: CDR1 WSHSY, CDR2 SAAADI. The CDR3 here is CASSASAGRNTGELFF. CDR3 nucleotide sequence: TGCGCCAGCAGCGCCTCGGCGGGCCGGAACACCGGGGAGCTGTTTTTT.

At least ten counts were recorded for this clonotype. The chain uses TRBV11-3 and TRBJ2-1; tentative D call: TRBD2 (6 bases). CDR1 is SGHNT, CDR2 YENEEA, per germline. The CDR3 runs to 15 residues. V was clipped by 8 bases and J by 0 bases, with 14 bases between them. The CDR3, as DNA: TGTGCCAGCTCGGAACGGGAGAGCTCCTACAATGAGCAGTTCTTC. Translation: CASSERESSYNEQFF.

Of note for this clonotype: Compared with germline, one end of the junction differs, possibly owing to a read error. The rearrangement joins TRBV4-3 to TRBJ2-3; possible D gene TRBD1, 6 bases. The CDR3 runs 15 residues. Germline V gives CDR1 LGHNA, CDR2 YSLEER. CDR3 in amino acids: CVSSQQQGTTDTQYF. CDR3 nucleotides: TGCGTCAGCAGCCAACAACAGGGCACCACAGATACGCAGTATTTT.